A single T cell receptor beta chain is shown here with its context. The data belong to a study of early T cells in non-severe SARS-CoV-2 infection. MiXCR, applied by TCRdb to the 5' RACE reads, yields one record per CDR3 protein. The top ten clones hold more than 20% of a sample with approximately 40,000 distinct CDR3 sequences, about 6.5% of them seen once. The germline gives CDR1 DFQATT, CDR2 SNEGSKA (reference sequence). This CDR3 is built from 14 residues. Trimming took off 1 base at V and 0 bases at J, with 8 bases between the two ends. The genes are TRBV20-1 and TRBJ2-3; no reliable D call. This receptor was taken from an adult who was a healthcare worker with PCR-confirmed SARS-CoV-2 infection or an uninfected control (not recorded which). The material sequenced was whole blood, taken at baseline. CDR3 sequence: CSARVQASTDTQYF. The CDR3 nucleotides are TGCAGTGCTAGAGTGCAGGCTAGCACAGATACGCAGTATTTT.